This record looks at one TCR beta chain sequence and its context. Its antigen is still unknown. The germline V gene has CDR1 MNHEY and CDR2 SMNVEV (reference sequence). The CDR3 runs 14 residues. V was shortened by 5 bases and J by 2 bases, with 10 bases between the two germline ends. Addition of a universal primer site occurred through template switching, and cDNA carried unique molecular identifiers. TCRdb re-called the 5' RACE reads through MiXCR, storing one row per CDR3 protein. The table has around 1.7 million distinct CDR3 sequences, around a third seen once; the top ten hold about 0.3%. This record belongs to a study of identical twins. Study-wide results and limits: These conclusions were based on statistical analysis (cross-sectional, not following the same donors). The presence of invariant MAIT and iNKT cells could partly confound analyses of zero-insertion sequences. While abundant cord blood beta clonotypes carried fewer insertions, memory repertoires showed no such pattern.

The TCR comes from a newborn girl in good health. Sequencing was carried out using cord blood. J is TRBJ1-5 and V is TRBV27; D may be TRBD1 (5 bases). The CDR3 sequence is CASSAQGRNQPQHF. In DNA, the CDR3 is TGTGCCAGCAGTGCCCAGGGTCGCAATCAGCCCCAGCATTTT.